This is a list of T cell receptor beta chains from one sample in a study of breast tumors, draining lymph nodes, adjacent tissues. TCRdb fed the multiplex PCR reads into MiXCR, producing one record per CDR3 protein. The sample carries around 170,000 distinct CDR3 sequences, 33% recorded once. The sample consisted of axillary lymph node tissue. These receptors were collected from a female donor with breast cancer. Some clones in this sample may be carry-over from other donors' samples. The CDR3 runs from the conserved cysteine through the conserved F or W. The order of the fields is V gene, clone size, D gene, J gene, CDR3 DNA, CDR3 protein. D genes are given only for firm matches. Clone size appears in some rows only: once, few, many, or a class for an expanded clone.

TRBV5-6	many	TRBD1	TRBJ1-4	TGTGCCAGCAGCCCGACCCCGGGGACAGGGGCCTATGAAAAACTGTTTTTT	CASSPTPGTGAYEKLFF
TRBV6-2/TRBV6-3	few	NA	TRBJ1-5	TGTGCCAGCAGTTACGCCGAGGGGATGAGCAATCAGCCCCAGCATTTT	CASSYAEGMSNQPQHF
TRBV7-9	NA	TRBD1	TRBJ1-4	TGTGCCAGCAGTCATACCGGACAGGGATCGCATGAAAAACTGTTTTTT	CASSHTGQGSHEKLFF
TRBV4-1	many	TRBD2	TRBJ2-5	TGCGCCAGCAGCCAAGAACGGGAGGGGGAGACCCAGTACTTC	CASSQEREGETQYF
TRBV7-9	many	NA	TRBJ1-4	TGTGCCAGCAGCTTAGAGCCCGGCTGGAATGAAAAACTGTTTTTT	CASSLEPGWNEKLFF
TRBV10-1	many	TRBD1	TRBJ2-3	TGCGCCACCTCGCCGGGACAGGGGCGCACAGATACGCAGTATTTT	CATSPGQGRTDTQYF
TRBV6-1	few	TRBD2	TRBJ2-3	TGTGCCAGTACCTTAGCGGGAGTCGGAGATACGCAGTATTTT	CASTLAGVGDTQYF
TRBV7-3	NA	NA	TRBJ2-7	TGTGCCAGCAGCTTCCAGGGCGGGGGCCCCTACGAGCAGTACTTC	CASSFQGGGPYEQYF
TRBV11-2	NA	NA	TRBJ2-5	TGTGCCAGCAGCCCAGGGGTAGGAGCGACCCAGTACTTC	CASSPGVGATQYF
TRBV5-8	many	NA	TRBJ1-5	TGTGCCAGCAGCTTGGGAGGAATTAGCAATCAGCCCCAGCATTTT	CASSLGGISNQPQHF
TRBV9	many	TRBD1	TRBJ2-2	TGTGCCAGCAGCGTAGGACAGGGCGGCACCGGGGAGCTGTTTTTT	CASSVGQGGTGELFF
TRBV6-5	many	NA	TRBJ1-2	TGTGCCAGCAGTCGGGGCCTCTATGGCTACACCTTC	CASSRGLYGYTF
TRBV6-1	few	TRBD2	TRBJ2-7	TGTGCCAGCAGTGGGACTAGCGGGTACCTCGAGCAGTACTTC	CASSGTSGYLEQYF
TRBV9	many	TRBD1	TRBJ1-6	TGTGCCAGCAGCGTAGGGTCAGGGGGAGATTCACCCCTCCACTTT	CASSVGSGGDSPLHF
TRBV20-1	many	TRBD1	TRBJ2-7	TGCAGTGCTGGAAAACAATACAGGGGTTACGAGCAGTACTTC	CSAGKQYRGYEQYF
TRBV6-4	many	TRBD1	TRBJ2-1	TGTGCCAGCAGTGGGGGACAGGCCACCTACAATGAGCAGTTCTTC	CASSGGQATYNEQFF
TRBV7-8	NA	TRBD1	TRBJ2-5	TGTGCCAGCAGCCCAAACAGGGGGCCGAGTGAGACCCAGTACTTC	CASSPNRGPSETQYF
TRBV3-1	few	TRBD2	TRBJ2-1	TGTGCCAGCAGCCAAGAGGTTCAGCTAGCGGCCCTCTACAATGAGCAGTTCTTC	CASSQEVQLAALYNEQFF
TRBV7-3	many	NA	TRBJ2-3	TGTGCCAGCAGCTTAGGAGTCACAGATACGCAGTATTTT	CASSLGVTDTQYF
TRBV13	many	NA	TRBJ1-2	TGTGCCAGCAGCCGATTACTCCCGGGACACACATTCTATGGCTACACCTTC	CASSRLLPGHTFYGYTF
TRBV6-2/TRBV6-3	NA	TRBD2	TRBJ2-1	TGTGCCAGCCTTCGCGGGGGGGCGTTGAATGAGCAGTTCTTC	CASLRGGALNEQFF
TRBV12-3/TRBV12-4	NA	TRBD1	TRBJ1-6	TGTGCCAGTAATACAGGGGGCAATCAGCCCCTCTATAATTCACCCCTCCACTTT	CASNTGGNQPLYNSPLHF
TRBV6-5	many	NA	TRBJ1-5	TGTGCCAGTAGCGCGCAGTACAATCAGCCCCAGCATTTT	CASSAQYNQPQHF
TRBV11-1	NA	NA	TRBJ2-3	TGTGCCAGCAGCTCAAACAACGGGAGAACAGATACGCAGTATTTT	CASSSNNGRTDTQYF
TRBV20-1	NA	TRBD1	TRBJ1-3	TGCAGTGCTAGAGGGGGACAGGGGCACAGGGGCTACACCATATATTTT	CSARGGQGHRGYTIYF
TRBV9	many	NA	TRBJ2-3	TGTGCCAGCAGCGTTAGCGGAAACACAGATACGCAGTATTTT	CASSVSGNTDTQYF
TRBV2	many	TRBD2	TRBJ2-2	TGTGCCAGCAGTGGGACTAGAACCGGGGAGCTGTTTTTT	CASSGTRTGELFF
TRBV11-3	NA	NA	TRBJ2-5	TGTGCCAGCAGCCCAAACAGACTGGCCCAGTACTTC	CASSPNRLAQYF
TRBV19	NA	TRBD1	TRBJ1-5	TGTGCCAGTAGTTCGAGGGGGACAGGGGATCAGCCCCAGCATTTT	CASSSRGTGDQPQHF
TRBV10-3	many	NA	TRBJ1-5	TGTGCCATCAGTGATTTGGGGGGCGCGAGTAGCAATCAGCCCCAGCATTTT	CAISDLGGASSNQPQHF
TRBV18	many	NA	TRBJ1-3	TGTGCCAGCTCACCACAGGGAAACGTTGGAAACACCATATATTTT	CASSPQGNVGNTIYF
TRBV5-1	many	TRBD2	TRBJ2-7	TGCGCCAGCAGCTTGGGGGGAGGGGCCTCCTACGAGCAGTACTTC	CASSLGGGASYEQYF
TRBV4-1	NA	NA	TRBJ2-5	TGCGCCAGCAGCCAAGATCAGGGTGGCCAGTACTTC	CASSQDQGGQYF
TRBV6-1	many	NA	TRBJ1-6	TGTGCCAGCAGTGAAGTACAGGTACCCCTCCACTTT	CASSEVQVPLHF
TRBV10-3	many	NA	TRBJ2-2	TGTGCCATCAGTGACCCCATACCAGGGGAGCTGTTTTTT	CAISDPIPGELFF
TRBV20-1	many	NA	TRBJ2-3	TGCAGTGCTAGAGACCTCACAGATACGCAGTATTTT	CSARDLTDTQYF
TRBV5-5	NA	NA	TRBJ2-1	TGTGCCAGCAGCTCAAGGACTTCAAGCTCCTACAATGAGCAGTTCTTC	CASSSRTSSSYNEQFF
TRBV7-9	NA	NA	TRBJ1-3	TGTGCCAGCAGCTTATTCACCCAACAGGGTAGTGGAAACTCCATATATTTT	CASSLFTQQGSGNSIYF
TRBV27	NA	NA	TRBJ2-7	TGTGCCAGCAGTTTTTTCCAGGGGACTCCCTACGAGCAGTACTTC	CASSFFQGTPYEQYF
TRBV27	few	TRBD1	TRBJ2-7	TGTGCCAGCAGTTTTCCCGGGACAGGGGGCGCCTACGAGCAGTACTTC	CASSFPGTGGAYEQYF
TRBV11-3	NA	NA	TRBJ2-1	TGTGCCAGCAGCTTAGATGGTGAAAGACCCAATGAGCAGTTCTTC	CASSLDGERPNEQFF
TRBV2	NA	TRBD2	TRBJ2-6	TGTGCCACCGCTCCGGGACTAGCGGGGGCCAACGTCCTGACTTTC	CATAPGLAGANVLTF
TRBV12-3/TRBV12-4	many	TRBD1	TRBJ2-2	TGTGCCAGCAGGACACCCCAGGGGGCGGGCACCGGGGAGCTGTTTTTT	CASRTPQGAGTGELFF
TRBV29-1	NA	NA	TRBJ1-4	TGCAGCGTTGAAATGGGCGGAACTAATGAAAAACTGTTTTTT	CSVEMGGTNEKLFF
TRBV6-6	many	TRBD1	TRBJ2-2	TGTGCCAGCAGCCACTACAGGGGAAGCGCCGGGGAGCTGTTTTTT	CASSHYRGSAGELFF